The rows below give T cell receptor beta chains drawn from one sample of a study of cytomegalovirus exposure and HLA in healthy donors. Assay: immunoSEQ multiplex PCR; the TCRdb copy retains only in-frame clones and omits some. Of approximately 190,000 clones listed, 70% are singletons. Sequenced: PBMCs. The receptors here all came from a man aged 40-49 years in good health and CMV-seropositive. Both conserved end residues are part of each CDR3. D genes are given only for firm matches. Clone sizes are given selectively: once, few, many, or a class where the clone is expanded.

size	J	V	D	DNA	CDR3
-	TRBJ2-2	TRBV5-4	-	TGTGCCAGCAGTGAGGCGTCGGCCGGGGAGCTGTTTTTT	CASSEASAGELFF
few	TRBJ1-2	TRBV7-2	TRBD1	TGTGCCAGCAGCCTCGGGACAGGGGACTATGGCTACACCTTC	CASSLGTGDYGYTF
-	TRBJ1-5	TRBV19	TRBD1	TGTGCCAGTAGTCCGACAGGGTTTAGCAATCAGCCCCAGCATTTT	CASSPTGFSNQPQHF
few	TRBJ2-5	TRBV5-7	TRBD1	TGTGCCAGCAGCCCCGGGACAGGGGACCTGGAGACCCAGTACTTC	CASSPGTGDLETQYF
-	TRBJ2-7	TRBV11-2	TRBD1	TGTGCCAGCAGTCGGACAGGGGGTCCCTACGAGCAGTACTTC	CASSRTGGPYEQYF
-	TRBJ1-6	TRBV19	TRBD1	TGTGCCAGTAAAAATACCGGGACAGATAATTCACCCCTCCACTTT	CASKNTGTDNSPLHF
few	TRBJ1-1	TRBV28	-	TGTGCCAGCAGTTTATCTCGGGGAGGGGCTTTCTTT	CASSLSRGGAFF
-	TRBJ2-7	TRBV25-1	-	TGTGCCAGCCCCGGGAACCCAACCTACGAGCAGTACTTC	CASPGNPTYEQYF
-	TRBJ1-6	TRBV6-1	TRBD1	TGTGCCAGCAGTGAAGGAAGACAGGGGGCCTCTAGTTCACCCCTCCACTTT	CASSEGRQGASSSPLHF
-	TRBJ2-7	TRBV6-5	TRBD2	TGTGCCAGCTCCCGGGAGGAAATTGCCTACGAGCAGTACTTC	CASSREEIAYEQYF
once	TRBJ2-7	TRBV5-1	TRBD1	TGCGCCAGCAGCTTTCAGACAGGGGCGGGCTACGAGCAGTACTTC	CASSFQTGAGYEQYF
-	TRBJ1-1	TRBV18	TRBD1	TGTGCCAGCTCATCCGGGACAGGGGGCACTGAAGCTTTCTTT	CASSSGTGGTEAFF
-	TRBJ2-1	TRBV14	TRBD2	TGTGCCAGCAGCCAAGATCTTAGGGGACTAGCGGGGGTAGGGGAGCAGTTCTTC	CASSQDLRGLAGVGEQFF
-	TRBJ2-7	TRBV15	TRBD2	TGTGCCACCAGCAGAGAGGGTAGCGGGGGCTACGAGCAGTACTTC	CATSREGSGGYEQYF
-	TRBJ1-3	TRBV7-9	TRBD1	TGTGCCAGCAGCTTCGACAGGGGCTCTGGAAACACCATATATTTT	CASSFDRGSGNTIYF
-	TRBJ2-2	TRBV15	-	TGTGCCGCCAGGGTGGCAGGGGAGGGCGGGGAGCTGTTTTTT	CAARVAGEGGELFF
-	TRBJ1-4	TRBV7-9	-	TGTGCCAGCAGCTTTTCGGGGGATAATGAAAAACTGTTTTTT	CASSFSGDNEKLFF
once	TRBJ1-6	TRBV9	-	TGTGCCAGCAGCTTAGAGTGGACACCGGATTCACCCCTCCACTTT	CASSLEWTPDSPLHF
-	TRBJ1-2	TRBV7-9	TRBD1	TGTGCCAGCAGCTGGGGACAGGGGGCAAACTATGGCTACACCTTC	CASSWGQGANYGYTF
-	TRBJ2-1	TRBV7-9	-	TGTGCCAGCAGCTTAAATACAGGTGGGCAGTTCTTC	CASSLNTGGQFF
few	TRBJ1-1	TRBV7-6	-	TGTGCCAGCAGCTTAGGGCGGGGCATGAACACTGAAGCTTTCTTT	CASSLGRGMNTEAFF
-	TRBJ1-1	TRBV18	TRBD1	TGTGCCAGCTCCAAGGGACAGGGGGCGCCCACTGAAGCTTTCTTT	CASSKGQGAPTEAFF
-	TRBJ2-3	TRBV11-3	-	TGTGCCAGCAGCCGCAGGGATGGCTGGGTGTATTTT	CASSRRDGWVYF
-	TRBJ2-7	TRBV19	-	TGTGCCAGTAGTGGTGGCGGGGGCGTCTACGAGCAGTACTTC	CASSGGGGVYEQYF